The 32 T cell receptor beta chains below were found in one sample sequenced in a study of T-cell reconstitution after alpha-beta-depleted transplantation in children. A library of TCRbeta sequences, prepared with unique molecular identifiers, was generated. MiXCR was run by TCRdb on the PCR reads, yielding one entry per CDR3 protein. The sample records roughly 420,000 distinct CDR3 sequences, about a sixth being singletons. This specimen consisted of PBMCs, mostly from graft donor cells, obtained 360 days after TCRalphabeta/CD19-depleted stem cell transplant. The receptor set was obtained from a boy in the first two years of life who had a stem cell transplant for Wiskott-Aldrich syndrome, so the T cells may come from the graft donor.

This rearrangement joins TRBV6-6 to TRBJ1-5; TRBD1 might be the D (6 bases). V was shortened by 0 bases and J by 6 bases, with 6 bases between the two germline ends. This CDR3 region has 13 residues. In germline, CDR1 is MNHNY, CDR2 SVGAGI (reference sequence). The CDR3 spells CASSYSTGQPQHF. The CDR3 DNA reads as TGTGCCAGCAGTTACTCGACAGGTCAGCCCCAGCATTTT.

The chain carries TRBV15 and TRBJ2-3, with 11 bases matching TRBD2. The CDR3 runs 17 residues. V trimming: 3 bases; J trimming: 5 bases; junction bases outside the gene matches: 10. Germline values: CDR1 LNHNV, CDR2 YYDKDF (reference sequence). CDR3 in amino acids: CATSRSTLAGEGDTQYF. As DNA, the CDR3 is TGTGCCACCAGCAGGTCAACACTAGCGGGGGAAGGAGATACGCAGTATTTT.

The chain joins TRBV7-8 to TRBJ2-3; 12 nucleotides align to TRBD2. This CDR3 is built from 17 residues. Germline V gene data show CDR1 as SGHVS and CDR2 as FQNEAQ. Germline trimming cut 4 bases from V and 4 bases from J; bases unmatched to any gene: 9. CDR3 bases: TGTGCCAGCAGCTCGATCCTAGCGGGAGGGGGGGCAGATACGCAGTATTTT. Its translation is CASSSILAGGGADTQYF.

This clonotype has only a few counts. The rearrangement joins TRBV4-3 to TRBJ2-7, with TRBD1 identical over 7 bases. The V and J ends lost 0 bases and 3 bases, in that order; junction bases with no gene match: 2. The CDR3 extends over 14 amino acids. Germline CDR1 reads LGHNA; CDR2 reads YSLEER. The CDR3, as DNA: TGCGCCAGCAGCCAAGAGACAGGGTACTACGAGCAGTACTTC. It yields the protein CASSQETGYYEQYF.

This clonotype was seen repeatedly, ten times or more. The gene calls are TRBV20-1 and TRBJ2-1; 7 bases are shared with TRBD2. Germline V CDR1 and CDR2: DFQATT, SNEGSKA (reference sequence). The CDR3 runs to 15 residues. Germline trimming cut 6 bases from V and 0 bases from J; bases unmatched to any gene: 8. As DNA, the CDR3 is TGCAGTGCCACAGACGGGGGGAGCTCCTACAATGAGCAGTTCTTC. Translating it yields CSATDGGSSYNEQFF.

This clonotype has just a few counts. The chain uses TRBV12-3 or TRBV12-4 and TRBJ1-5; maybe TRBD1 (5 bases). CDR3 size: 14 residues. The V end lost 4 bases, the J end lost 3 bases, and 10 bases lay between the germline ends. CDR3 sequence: CASSWGPSNQPQHF. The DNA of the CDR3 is TGTGCCAGCAGTTGGGGACCGTCCAATCAGCCCCAGCATTTT.

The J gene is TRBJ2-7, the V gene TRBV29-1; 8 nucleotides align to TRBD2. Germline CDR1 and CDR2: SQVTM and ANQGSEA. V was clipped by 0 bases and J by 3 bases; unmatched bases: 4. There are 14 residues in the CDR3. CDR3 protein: CSVEDGLAGYEQYF. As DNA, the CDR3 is TGCAGCGTTGAAGATGGCCTAGCGGGCTACGAGCAGTACTTC.

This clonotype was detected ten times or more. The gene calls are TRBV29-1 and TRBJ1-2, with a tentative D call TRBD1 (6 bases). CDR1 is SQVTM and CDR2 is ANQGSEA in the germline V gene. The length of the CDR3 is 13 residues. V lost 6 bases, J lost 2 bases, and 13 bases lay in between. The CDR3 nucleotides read TGCAGCGTGATGACAGGAGGCAACTATGGCTACACCTTC. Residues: CSVMTGGNYGYTF.

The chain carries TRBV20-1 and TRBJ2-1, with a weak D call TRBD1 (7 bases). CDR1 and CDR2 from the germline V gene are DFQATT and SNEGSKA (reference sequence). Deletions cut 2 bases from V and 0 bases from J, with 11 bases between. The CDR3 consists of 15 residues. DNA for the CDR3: TGCAGTGCTAGACAGGGGGGAAGCTCCTACAATGAGCAGTTCTTC. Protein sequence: CSARQGGSSYNEQFF.

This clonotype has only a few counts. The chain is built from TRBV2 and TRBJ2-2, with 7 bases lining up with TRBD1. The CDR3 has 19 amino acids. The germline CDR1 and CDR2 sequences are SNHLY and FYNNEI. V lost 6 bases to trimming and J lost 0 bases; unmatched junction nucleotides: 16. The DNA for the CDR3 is TGTGCCAGCAGGGGGCACAGGGGAGTGTGGAACACGAACACCGGGGAGCTGTTTTTT. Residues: CASRGHRGVWNTNTGELFF. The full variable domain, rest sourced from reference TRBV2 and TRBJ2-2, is EPEVTQTPSHQVTQMGQEVILRCVPISNHLYFYWYRQILGQKVEFLVSFYNNEISEKSEIFDDQFSVERPDGSNFTLKIRSTKLEDSAMYFCASRGHRGVWNTNTGELFFGEGSRLTVL.

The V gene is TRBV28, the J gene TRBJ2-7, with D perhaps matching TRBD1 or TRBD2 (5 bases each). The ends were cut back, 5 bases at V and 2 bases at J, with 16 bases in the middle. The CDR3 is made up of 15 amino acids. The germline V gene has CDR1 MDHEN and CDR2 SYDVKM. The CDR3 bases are TGTGCCAGCAGTCCATACCGGGGCAGGGCCTACGAGCAGTACTTC. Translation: CASSPYRGRAYEQYF.

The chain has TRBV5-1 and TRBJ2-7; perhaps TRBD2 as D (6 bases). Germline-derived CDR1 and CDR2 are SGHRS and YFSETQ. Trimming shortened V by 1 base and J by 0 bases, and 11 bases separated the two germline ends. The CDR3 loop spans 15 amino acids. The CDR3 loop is CASSLLPSDSYEQYF. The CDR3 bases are TGCGCCAGCAGCTTGCTCCCTAGCGACTCCTACGAGCAGTACTTC.

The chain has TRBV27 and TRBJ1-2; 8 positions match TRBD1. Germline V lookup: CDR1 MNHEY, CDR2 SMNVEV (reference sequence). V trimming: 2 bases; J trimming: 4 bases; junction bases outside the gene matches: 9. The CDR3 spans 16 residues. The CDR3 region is CASSLQPGRGLYGYTF. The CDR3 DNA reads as TGTGCCAGCAGTTTACAACCAGGCAGGGGGCTCTATGGCTACACCTTC.

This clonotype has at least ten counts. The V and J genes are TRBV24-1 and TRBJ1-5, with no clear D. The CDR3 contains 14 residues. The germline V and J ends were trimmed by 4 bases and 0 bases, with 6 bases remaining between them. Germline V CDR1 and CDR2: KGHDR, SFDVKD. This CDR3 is CATSEVYSNQPQHF. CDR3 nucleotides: TGTGCCACCAGTGAAGTTTATAGCAATCAGCCCCAGCATTTT.

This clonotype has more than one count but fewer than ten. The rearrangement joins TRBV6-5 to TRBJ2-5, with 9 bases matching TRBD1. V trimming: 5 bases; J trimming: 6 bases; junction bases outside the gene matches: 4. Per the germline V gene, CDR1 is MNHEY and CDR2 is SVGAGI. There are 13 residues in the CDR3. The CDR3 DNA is TGTGCCAGCAGTAACGGACAGGGGAAGACCCAGTACTTC. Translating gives CASSNGQGKTQYF.

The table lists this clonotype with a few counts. CDR3 in amino acids: CASSNSRFNEQFF. Written as DNA, the CDR3 is TGTGCCAGCAGCAACTCGCGGTTCAATGAGCAGTTCTTC. The chain couples TRBV7-9 to TRBJ2-1; D uncertain. The CDR3 has 13 residues. Germline assignment: CDR1 SEHNR and CDR2 FQNEAQ (reference sequence). The V end lost 5 bases, the J end lost 6 bases, and 11 bases lay between the germline ends.

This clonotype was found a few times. Here the CDR3 DNA reads TGCGCCAGCGCGTGGGGGACAGTCATGTACGAGCAGTACTTC. It specifies CASAWGTVMYEQYF. The chain combines TRBV5-1 with TRBJ2-7; 7 bases align to TRBD1. From germline, CDR1 is SGHRS and CDR2 YFSETQ. The CDR3 spans 14 residues. V lost 7 bases, J lost 4 bases, and 11 bases stayed unmatched.

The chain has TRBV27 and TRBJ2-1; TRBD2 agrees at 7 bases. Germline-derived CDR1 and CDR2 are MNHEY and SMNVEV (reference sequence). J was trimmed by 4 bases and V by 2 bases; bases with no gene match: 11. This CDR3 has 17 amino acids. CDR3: CASSLEAGRGSYNEQFF. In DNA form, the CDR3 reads TGTGCCAGCAGTTTAGAAGCGGGGAGAGGATCATACAATGAGCAGTTCTTC.

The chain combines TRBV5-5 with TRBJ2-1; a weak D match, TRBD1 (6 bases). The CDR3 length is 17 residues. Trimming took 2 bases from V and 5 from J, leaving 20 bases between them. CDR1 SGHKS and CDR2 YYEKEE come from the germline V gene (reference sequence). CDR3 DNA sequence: TGTGCCAGCAGCTTAAGGATGGGGGCCCGATGGGACAATGAGCAGTTCTTC. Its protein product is CASSLRMGARWDNEQFF.

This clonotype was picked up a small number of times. The CDR3 nucleotides are TGTGCCAGCACTCCAAGGGACAGGGCTAACTATGGCTACACCTTC. Residues: CASTPRDRANYGYTF. The chain has TRBV7-9 and TRBJ1-2; 9 bases line up with TRBD1. The CDR3 runs 15 residues. Germline CDR1 and CDR2: SEHNR and FQNEAQ (reference sequence). The V and J ends lost 7 bases and 0 bases, in that order; junction bases with no gene match: 6.

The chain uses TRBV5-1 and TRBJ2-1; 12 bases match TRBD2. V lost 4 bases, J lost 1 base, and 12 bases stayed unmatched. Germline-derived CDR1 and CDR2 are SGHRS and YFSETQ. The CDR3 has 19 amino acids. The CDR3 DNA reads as TGCGCCAGCAGCCCCGGCGGGCTAGCGGGGGGGCCATCCTACAATGAGCAGTTCTTC. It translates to CASSPGGLAGGPSYNEQFF.

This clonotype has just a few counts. For the CDR3, the DNA is TGTGCCAGCAGCACGCAGACAGGGAACGAGCAGTACTTC. Translating gives CASSTQTGNEQYF. The rearrangement uses TRBV12-3 or TRBV12-4 and TRBJ2-7, with 7 bases matching TRBD1. J gave up 5 bases and V 6 bases, and 7 bases lay outside the gene matches. This CDR3 comprises 13 residues.

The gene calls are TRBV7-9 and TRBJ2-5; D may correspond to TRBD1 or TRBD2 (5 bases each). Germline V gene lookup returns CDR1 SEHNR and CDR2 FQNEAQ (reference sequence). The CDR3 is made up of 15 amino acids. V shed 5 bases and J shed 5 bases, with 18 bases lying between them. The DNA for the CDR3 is TGTGCCAGCAGCCCCCTTTTTGGGGGTCGGGAGACCCAGTACTTC. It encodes CASSPLFGGRETQYF. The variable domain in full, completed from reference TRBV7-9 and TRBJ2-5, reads DTGVSQNPRHKITKRGQNVTFRCDPISEHNRLYWYRQTLGQGPEFLTYFQNEAQLEKSRLLSDRFSAERPKGSFSTLEIQRTEQGDSAMYLCASSPLFGGRETQYFGPGTRLLVL.

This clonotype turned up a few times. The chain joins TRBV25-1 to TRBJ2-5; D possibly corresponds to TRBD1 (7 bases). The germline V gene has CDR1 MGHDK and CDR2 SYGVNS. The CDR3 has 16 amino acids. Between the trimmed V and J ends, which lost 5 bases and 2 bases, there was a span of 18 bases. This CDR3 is CASSIRQGGRQETQYF. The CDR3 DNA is TGTGCCAGCAGTATCCGACAGGGAGGTCGGCAAGAGACCCAGTACTTC.

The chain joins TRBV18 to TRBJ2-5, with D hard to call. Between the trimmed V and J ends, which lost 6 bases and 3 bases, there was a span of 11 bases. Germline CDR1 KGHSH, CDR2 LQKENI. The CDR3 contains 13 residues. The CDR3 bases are TGTGCCAGCTCCAACGACCATAAAGAGACCCAGTACTTC. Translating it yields CASSNDHKETQYF.

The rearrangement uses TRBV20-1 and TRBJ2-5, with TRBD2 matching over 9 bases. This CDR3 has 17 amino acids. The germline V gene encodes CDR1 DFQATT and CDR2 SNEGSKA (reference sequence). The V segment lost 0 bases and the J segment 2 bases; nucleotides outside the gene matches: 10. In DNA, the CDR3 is TGCAGTGCTAGAGATCGGAGAGCGGGGGGACTTCAAGAGACCCAGTACTTC. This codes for CSARDRRAGGLQETQYF.

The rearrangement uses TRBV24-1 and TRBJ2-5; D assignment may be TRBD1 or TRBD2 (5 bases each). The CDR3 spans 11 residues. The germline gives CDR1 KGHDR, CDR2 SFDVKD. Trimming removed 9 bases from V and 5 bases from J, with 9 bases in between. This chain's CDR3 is CATGGDETQYF. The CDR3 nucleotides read TGTGCCACCGGGGGAGACGAGACCCAGTACTTC.

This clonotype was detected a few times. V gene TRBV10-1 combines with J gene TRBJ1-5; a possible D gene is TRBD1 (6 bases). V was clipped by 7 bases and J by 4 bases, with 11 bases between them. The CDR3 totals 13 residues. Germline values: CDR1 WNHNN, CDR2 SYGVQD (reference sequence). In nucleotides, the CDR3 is TGCGCCAGCACCAGGACAGCAAATCAGCCCCAGCATTTT. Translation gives CASTRTANQPQHF.

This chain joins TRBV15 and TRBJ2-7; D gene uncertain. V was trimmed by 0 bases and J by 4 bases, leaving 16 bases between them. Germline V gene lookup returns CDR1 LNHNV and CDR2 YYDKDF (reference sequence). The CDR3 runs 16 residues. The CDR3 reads CATSRDLGRPAYEQYF. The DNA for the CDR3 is TGTGCCACCAGCAGAGATTTAGGCAGGCCCGCGTACGAGCAGTACTTC.

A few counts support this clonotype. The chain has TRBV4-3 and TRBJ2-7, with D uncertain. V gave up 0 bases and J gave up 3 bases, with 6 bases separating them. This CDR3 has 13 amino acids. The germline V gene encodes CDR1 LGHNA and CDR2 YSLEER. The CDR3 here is CASSQEIYYEQYF. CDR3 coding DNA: TGCGCCAGCAGCCAAGAGATCTACTACGAGCAGTACTTC.

CDR3 DNA: TGTGCCAGCAGCTCACGTATCACTTACAGAGCTAACTATGGCTACACCTTC. It encodes CASSSRITYRANYGYTF. The chain employs TRBV7-2 and TRBJ1-2; no clear D gene. The CDR3 is 17 amino acids. Germline V gives CDR1 SGHTA, CDR2 FQGNSA. V was pared by 4 bases and J by 0 bases, with 18 bases between.

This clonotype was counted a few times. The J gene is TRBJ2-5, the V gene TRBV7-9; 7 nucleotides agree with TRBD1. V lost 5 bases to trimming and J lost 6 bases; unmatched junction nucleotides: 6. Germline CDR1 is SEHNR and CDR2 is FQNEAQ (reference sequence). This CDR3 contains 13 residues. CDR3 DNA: TGTGCCAGCAGCCTAGACAGGGTGAAGACCCAGTACTTC. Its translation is CASSLDRVKTQYF.